This T cell receptor beta chain comes out of a study of T-cell memory formation after mild COVID-19. Constant-segment-primed 5'RACE gave TCR alpha and TCR beta cDNA libraries with sample barcodes and UMIs. TCRdb itself ran the 5' RACE reads through MiXCR, one entry per CDR3 protein. The sample yields some 250,000 distinct CDR3 sequences, more than 15% seen once. In this sample, this clonotype turned up a few times. Source material: PBMCs or a T cell subset sorted from them (not recorded which). The source is a man aged 18 to 30 who had mild COVID-19 (a few samples of this study predate the infection). Cell type and time point are not known.

CDR3 sequence: CASSLRRQGETQYF. CDR3 bases: TGTGCCAGCAGCCTTCGCCGACAGGGAGAGACCCAGTACTTC. This chain links TRBV12-3 or TRBV12-4 with TRBJ2-5, with 7 bases matching TRBD1. This CDR3 contains 14 residues. V shed 6 bases and J 4 bases; nucleotides not matched to a gene: 8.